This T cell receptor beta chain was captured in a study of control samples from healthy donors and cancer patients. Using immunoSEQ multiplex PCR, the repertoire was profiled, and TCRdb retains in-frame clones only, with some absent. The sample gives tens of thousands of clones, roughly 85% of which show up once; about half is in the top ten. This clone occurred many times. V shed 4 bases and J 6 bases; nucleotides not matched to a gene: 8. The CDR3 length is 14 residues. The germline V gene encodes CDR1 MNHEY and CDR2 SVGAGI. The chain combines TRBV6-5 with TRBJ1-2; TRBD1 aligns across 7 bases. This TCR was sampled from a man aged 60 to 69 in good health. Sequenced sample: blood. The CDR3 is CASSFNRGGDGYTF. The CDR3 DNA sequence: TGTGCCAGCAGTTTCAACAGGGGTGGGGATGGCTACACCTTC.